Listed here is a single TCR beta chain. What it binds is not known. One entry per CDR3 protein, called by TCRdb with MiXCR from the reads. The sample lists about 900,000 distinct CDR3 sequences; around 31% were seen once. The entry originates in a study of T cell repertoires in cytomegalovirus infection. V lost 3 bases and J 6 bases, leaving 18 bases between the germline ends. Germline V gene lookup returns CDR1 SEHNR and CDR2 FQNEAQ (reference sequence). The CDR3 totals 16 residues. This TCR came from a human donor in good health (CMV status not recorded). Some clones in this sample may be carry-over from other donors' samples. V is TRBV7-9 and J is TRBJ2-1, with D uncertain. The sequences come from cultured CD8+ T cells from PBMCs, collected from culture after CMV antigen stimulation. CDR3 coding DNA: TGTGCCAGCAGCTTTTCTCCTTACGCAGTGGGCAATGAGCAGTTCTTC. The encoded protein is CASSFSPYAVGNEQFF.